The sequence of this T cell receptor beta chain was determined in a study of T cells after yellow fever vaccination. Regarding the study as a whole: Re-detected after boosting: most primary clones, almost 98% of CD4 and 80% to 90% of CD8. The appearance of a small share of clonotypes in both CD4 and CD8 compartments was observed. Bulk-population clonotypes that are abundant could appear as contaminants in FACS-sorted repertoires.

This clonotype was found a few times. Its antigen is currently unknown. Trimming took 1 base from V and 2 from J, leaving 10 bases between them. Germline lookup yields CDR1 SGHVS and CDR2 FNYEAQ. This CDR3 comprises 15 residues. TCR cDNA was made by 5'RACE template switching, adding a universal primer site and UMIs. One entry per CDR3 protein, called by TCRdb with MiXCR from the 5' RACE reads. In the table there are fewer than 450,000 distinct CDR3 sequences, 3% to 4.5% of which are singletons. Specimen: PBMCs, collected 5 days after the yellow fever booster vaccination. The clonotype originates from a man aged 18 to 30 who received the YFV17D yellow fever vaccine. V usage is TRBV7-6 and J usage is TRBJ2-3; D is unclear. CDR3 sequence reads: CASSLVAIHTDTQYF. CDR3 DNA sequence: TGTGCCAGCAGCTTAGTAGCTATTCACACAGATACGCAGTATTTT.